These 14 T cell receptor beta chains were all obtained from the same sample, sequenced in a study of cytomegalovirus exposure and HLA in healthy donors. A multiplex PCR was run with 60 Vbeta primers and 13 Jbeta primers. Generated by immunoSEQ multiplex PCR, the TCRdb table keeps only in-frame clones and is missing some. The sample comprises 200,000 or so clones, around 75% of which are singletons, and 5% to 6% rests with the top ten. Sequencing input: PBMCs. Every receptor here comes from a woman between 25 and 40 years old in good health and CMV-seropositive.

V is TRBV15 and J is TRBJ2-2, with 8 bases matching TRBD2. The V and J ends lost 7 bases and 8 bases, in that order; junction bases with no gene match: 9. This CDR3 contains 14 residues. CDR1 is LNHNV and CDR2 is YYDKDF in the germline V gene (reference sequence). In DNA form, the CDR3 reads TGTGCCACCAAACCGGGAGGGCCTAGGGGGGAGCTGTTTTTT. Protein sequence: CATKPGGPRGELFF.

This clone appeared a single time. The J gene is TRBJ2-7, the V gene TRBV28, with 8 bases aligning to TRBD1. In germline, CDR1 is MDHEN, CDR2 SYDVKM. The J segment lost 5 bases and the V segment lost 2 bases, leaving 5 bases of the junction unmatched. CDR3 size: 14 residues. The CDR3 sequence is CASSLDRGRDEQYF. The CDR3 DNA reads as TGTGCCAGCAGTTTAGACAGGGGTAGAGACGAGCAGTACTTC.

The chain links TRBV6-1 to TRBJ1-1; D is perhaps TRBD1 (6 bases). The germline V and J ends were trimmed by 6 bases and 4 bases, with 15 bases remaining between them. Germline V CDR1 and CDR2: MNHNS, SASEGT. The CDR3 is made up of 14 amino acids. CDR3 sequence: CASRLDRQGTEAFF. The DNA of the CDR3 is TGTGCCAGCAGACTAGACAGGCAGGGCACTGAAGCTTTCTTT.

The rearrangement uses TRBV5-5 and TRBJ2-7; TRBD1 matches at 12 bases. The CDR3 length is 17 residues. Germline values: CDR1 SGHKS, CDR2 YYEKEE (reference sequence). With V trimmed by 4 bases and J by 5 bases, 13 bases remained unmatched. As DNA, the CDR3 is TGTGCCAGCAGCGGGGGACAGGGGGCTCTCATTTTCGACGAGCAGTACTTC. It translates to CASSGGQGALIFDEQYF.

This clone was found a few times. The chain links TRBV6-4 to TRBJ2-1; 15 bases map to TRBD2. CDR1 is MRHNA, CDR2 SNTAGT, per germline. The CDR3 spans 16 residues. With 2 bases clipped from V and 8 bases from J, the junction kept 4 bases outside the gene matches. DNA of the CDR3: TGTGCCAGCAGTGACACCGGACTAGCGGGAGGGGATGAGCAGTTCTTC. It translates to CASSDTGLAGGDEQFF.

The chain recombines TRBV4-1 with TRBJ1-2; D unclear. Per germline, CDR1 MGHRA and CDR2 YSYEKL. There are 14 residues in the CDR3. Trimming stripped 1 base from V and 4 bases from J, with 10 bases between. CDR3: CASSQGLGVYGYTF. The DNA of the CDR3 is TGCGCCAGCAGCCAAGGACTGGGAGTCTATGGCTACACCTTC.

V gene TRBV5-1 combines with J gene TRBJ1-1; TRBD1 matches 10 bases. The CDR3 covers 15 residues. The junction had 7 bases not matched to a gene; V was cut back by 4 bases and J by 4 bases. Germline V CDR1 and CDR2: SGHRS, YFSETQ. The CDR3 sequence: CASSPTGGDGTEAFF. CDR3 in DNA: TGCGCCAGCAGCCCGACAGGGGGCGATGGCACTGAAGCTTTCTTT.

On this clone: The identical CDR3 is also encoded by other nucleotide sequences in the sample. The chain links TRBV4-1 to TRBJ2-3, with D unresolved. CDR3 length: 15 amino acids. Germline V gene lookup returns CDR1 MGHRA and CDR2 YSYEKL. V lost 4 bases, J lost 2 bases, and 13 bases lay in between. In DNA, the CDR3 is TGCGCCAGCAGCCCCCTTTCGAGCGTCACAGATACGCAGTATTTT. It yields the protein CASSPLSSVTDTQYF.

The CDR3 loop reads CASSFTGEGNSPLHF. The CDR3 coding sequence is TGTGCCAGCAGTTTCACGGGCGAGGGTAATTCACCCCTCCACTTT. The chain links TRBV28 to TRBJ1-6, with D unclear. The ends were cut back, 3 bases at V and 6 bases at J, with 12 bases in the middle. This CDR3 contains 15 residues. CDR1 is MDHEN and CDR2 is SYDVKM in the germline V gene.

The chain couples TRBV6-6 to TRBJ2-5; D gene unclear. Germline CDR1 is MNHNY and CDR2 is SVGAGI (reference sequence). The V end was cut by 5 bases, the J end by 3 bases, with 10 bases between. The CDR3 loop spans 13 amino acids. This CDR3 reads CASSQLHEETQYF. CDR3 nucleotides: TGTGCCAGCAGTCAACTCCATGAAGAGACCCAGTACTTC.

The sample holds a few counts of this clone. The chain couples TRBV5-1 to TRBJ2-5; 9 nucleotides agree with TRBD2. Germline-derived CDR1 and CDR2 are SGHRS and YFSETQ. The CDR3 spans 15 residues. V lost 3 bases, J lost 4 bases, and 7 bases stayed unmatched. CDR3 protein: CASSSRLAGLETQYF. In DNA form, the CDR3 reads TGCGCCAGCAGCTCCCGGCTAGCGGGATTAGAGACCCAGTACTTC.

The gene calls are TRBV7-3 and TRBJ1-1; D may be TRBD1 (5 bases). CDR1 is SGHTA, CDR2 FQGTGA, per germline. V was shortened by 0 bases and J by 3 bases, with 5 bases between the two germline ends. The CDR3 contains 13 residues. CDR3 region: CASSLTGDTEAFF. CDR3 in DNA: TGTGCCAGCAGCTTAACAGGGGACACTGAAGCTTTCTTT.

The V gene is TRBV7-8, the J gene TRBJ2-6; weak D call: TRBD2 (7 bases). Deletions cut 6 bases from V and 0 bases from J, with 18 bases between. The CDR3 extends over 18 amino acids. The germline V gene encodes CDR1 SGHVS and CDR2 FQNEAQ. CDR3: CASSQEGGGNSGANVLTF. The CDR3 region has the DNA TGTGCCAGCAGTCAAGAAGGGGGGGGGAACTCTGGGGCCAACGTCCTGACTTTC.

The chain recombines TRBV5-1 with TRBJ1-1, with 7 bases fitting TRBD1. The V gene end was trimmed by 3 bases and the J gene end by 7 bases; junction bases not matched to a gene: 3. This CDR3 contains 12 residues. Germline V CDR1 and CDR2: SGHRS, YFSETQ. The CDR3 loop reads CASSYRDSEAFF. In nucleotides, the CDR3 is TGCGCCAGCAGCTACCGGGACAGTGAAGCTTTCTTT.